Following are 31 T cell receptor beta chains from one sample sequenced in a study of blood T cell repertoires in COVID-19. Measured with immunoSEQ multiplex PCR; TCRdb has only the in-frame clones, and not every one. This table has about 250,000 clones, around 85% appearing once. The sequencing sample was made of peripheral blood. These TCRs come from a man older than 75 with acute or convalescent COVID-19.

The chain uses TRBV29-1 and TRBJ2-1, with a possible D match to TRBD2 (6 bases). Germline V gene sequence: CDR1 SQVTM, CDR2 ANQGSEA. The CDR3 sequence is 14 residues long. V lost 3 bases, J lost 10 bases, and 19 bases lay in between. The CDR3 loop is CSVDMGGPRKEQFF. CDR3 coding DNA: TGCAGCGTTGACATGGGGGGTCCCCGGAAGGAGCAGTTCTTC.

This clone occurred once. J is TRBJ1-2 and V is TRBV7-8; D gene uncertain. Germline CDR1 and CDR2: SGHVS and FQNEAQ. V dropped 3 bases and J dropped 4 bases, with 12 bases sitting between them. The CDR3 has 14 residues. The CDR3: CASSLRREAYGYTF. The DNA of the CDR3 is TGTGCCAGCAGCTTGAGAAGGGAGGCCTATGGCTACACCTTC.

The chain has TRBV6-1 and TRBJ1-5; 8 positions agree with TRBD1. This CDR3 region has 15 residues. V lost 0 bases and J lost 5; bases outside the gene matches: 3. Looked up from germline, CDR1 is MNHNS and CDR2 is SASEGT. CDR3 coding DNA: TGTGCCAGCAGTGAAGCAGGACAGGGATATCAGCCCCAGCATTTT. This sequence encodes CASSEAGQGYQPQHF.

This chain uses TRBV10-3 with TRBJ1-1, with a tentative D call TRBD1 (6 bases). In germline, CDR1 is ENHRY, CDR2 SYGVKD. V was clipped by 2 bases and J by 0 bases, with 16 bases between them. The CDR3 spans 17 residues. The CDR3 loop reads CAISEGGGAVLNTEAFF. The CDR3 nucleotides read TGTGCCATCAGTGAGGGGGGGGGCGCAGTTTTGAACACTGAAGCTTTCTTT.

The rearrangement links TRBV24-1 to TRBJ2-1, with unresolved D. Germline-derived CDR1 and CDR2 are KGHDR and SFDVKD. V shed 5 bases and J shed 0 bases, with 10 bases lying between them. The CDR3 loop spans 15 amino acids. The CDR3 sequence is CATSASPSSYNEQFF. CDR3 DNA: TGTGCCACCAGTGCGTCCCCTAGCTCCTACAATGAGCAGTTCTTC.

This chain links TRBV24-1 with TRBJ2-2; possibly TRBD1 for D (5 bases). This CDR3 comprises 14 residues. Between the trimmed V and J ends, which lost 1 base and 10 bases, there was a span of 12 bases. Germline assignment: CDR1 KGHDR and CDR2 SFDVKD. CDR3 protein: CATSDLGELEELFF. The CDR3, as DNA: TGTGCCACCAGTGATTTAGGGGAACTGGAGGAGCTGTTTTTT.

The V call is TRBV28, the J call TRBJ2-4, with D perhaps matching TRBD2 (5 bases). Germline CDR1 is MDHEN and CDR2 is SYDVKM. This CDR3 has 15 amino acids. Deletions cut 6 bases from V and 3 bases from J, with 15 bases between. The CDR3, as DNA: TGTGCCAGCAGAGGGATCTCCGAGGGCAAAAACATTCAGTACTTC. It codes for CASRGISEGKNIQYF.

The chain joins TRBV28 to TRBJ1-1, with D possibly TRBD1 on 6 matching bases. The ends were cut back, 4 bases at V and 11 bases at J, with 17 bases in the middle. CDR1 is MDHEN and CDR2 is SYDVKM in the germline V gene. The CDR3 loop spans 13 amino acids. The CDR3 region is CASSSPGQKRAFF. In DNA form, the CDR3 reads TGTGCCAGCAGTTCACCCGGACAGAAGAGGGCTTTCTTT.

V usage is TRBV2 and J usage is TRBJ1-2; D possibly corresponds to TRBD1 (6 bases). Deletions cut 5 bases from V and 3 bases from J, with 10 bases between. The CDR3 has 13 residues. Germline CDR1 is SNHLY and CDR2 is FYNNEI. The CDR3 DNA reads TGTGCCAGCAGTTACAGGGTGGACTATGGCTACACCTTC. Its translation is CASSYRVDYGYTF.

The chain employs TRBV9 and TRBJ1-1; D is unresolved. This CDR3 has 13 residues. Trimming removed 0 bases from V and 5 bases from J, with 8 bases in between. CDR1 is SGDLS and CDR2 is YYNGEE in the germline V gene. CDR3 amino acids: CASSVAWRTEAFF. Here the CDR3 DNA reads TGTGCCAGCAGCGTAGCTTGGAGGACTGAAGCTTTCTTT. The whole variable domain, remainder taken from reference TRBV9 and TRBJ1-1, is DSGVTQTPKHLITATGQRVTLRCSPRSGDLSVYWYQQSLDQGLQFLIQYYNGEERAKGNILERFSAQQFPDLHSELNLSSLELGDSALYFCASSVAWRTEAFFGQGTRLTVV.

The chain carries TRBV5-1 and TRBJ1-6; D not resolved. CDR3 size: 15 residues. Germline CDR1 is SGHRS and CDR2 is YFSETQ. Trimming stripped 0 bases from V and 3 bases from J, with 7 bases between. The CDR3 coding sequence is TGCGCCAGCAGCTTGGCCGAGGGCTATAATTCACCCCTCCACTTT. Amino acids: CASSLAEGYNSPLHF.

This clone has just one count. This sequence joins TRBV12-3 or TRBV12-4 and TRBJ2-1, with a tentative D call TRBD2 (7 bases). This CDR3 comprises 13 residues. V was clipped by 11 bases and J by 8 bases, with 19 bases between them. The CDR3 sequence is CADGGQNRDEQFF. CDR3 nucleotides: TGTGCCGACGGGGGGCAGAATAGGGATGAGCAGTTCTTC.

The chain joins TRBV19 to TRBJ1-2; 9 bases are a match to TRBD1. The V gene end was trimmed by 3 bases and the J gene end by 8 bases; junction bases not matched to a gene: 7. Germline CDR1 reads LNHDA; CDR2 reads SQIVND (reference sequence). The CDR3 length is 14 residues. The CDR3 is CASSMDRGREGYTF. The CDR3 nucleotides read TGTGCCAGTAGTATGGACAGGGGACGCGAGGGCTACACCTTC. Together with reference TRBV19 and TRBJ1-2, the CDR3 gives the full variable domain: DGGITQSPKYLFRKEGQNVTLSCEQNLNHDAMYWYRQDPGQGLRLIYYSQIVNDFQKGDIAEGYSVSREKKESFPLTVTSAQKNPTAFYLCASSMDRGREGYTFGSGTRLTVV.

CDR3 protein: CASSYFGGGGNTIYF. The CDR3 DNA reads TGTGCCAGCAGTTACTTCGGGGGGGGTGGAAACACCATATATTTT. V is TRBV6-5 and J is TRBJ1-3; D may be TRBD1 (5 bases). Trimming shortened V by 1 base and J by 3 bases, and 10 bases separated the two germline ends. Germline CDR1 reads MNHEY; CDR2 reads SVGAGI. This CDR3 is built from 15 residues.

CDR3 loop: CSVLTARGLHEQYF. For the CDR3, the DNA is TGCAGCGTTCTTACGGCCCGTGGACTCCACGAGCAGTACTTC. The V call is TRBV29-1, the J call TRBJ2-7, with D possibly being TRBD2 (5 bases). V dropped 5 bases and J dropped 5 bases, with 19 bases sitting between them. The CDR3 covers 14 residues. Germline loops: CDR1 SQVTM, CDR2 ANQGSEA.

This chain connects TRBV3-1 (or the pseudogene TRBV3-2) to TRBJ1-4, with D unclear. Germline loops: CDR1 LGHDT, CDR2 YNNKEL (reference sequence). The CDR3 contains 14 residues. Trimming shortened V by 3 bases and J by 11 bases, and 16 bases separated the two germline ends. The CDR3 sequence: CASSQTESFGKLFF. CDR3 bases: TGTGCCAGCAGCCAGACGGAGTCCTTCGGGAAACTGTTTTTT.

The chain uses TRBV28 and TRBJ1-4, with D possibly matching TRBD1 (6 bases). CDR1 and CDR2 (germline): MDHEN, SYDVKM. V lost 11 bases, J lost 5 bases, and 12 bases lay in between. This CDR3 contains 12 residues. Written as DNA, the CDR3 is TGTGCCGCAGGGGCGTTGAATGAAAAACTGTTTTTT. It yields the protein CAAGALNEKLFF.

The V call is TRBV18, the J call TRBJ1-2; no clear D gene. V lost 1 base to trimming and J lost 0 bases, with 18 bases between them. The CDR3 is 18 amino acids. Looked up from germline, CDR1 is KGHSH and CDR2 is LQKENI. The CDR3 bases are TGTGCCAGCTCACCACTGAGGCAACTACCTCATGCTAACTATGGCTACACCTTC. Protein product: CASSPLRQLPHANYGYTF.

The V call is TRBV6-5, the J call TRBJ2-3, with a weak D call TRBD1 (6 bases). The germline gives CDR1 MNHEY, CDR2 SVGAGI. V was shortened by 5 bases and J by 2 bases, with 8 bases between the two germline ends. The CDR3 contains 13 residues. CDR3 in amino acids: CASSRDNTDTQYF. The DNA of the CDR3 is TGTGCCAGCAGTCGGGACAACACAGATACGCAGTATTTT.

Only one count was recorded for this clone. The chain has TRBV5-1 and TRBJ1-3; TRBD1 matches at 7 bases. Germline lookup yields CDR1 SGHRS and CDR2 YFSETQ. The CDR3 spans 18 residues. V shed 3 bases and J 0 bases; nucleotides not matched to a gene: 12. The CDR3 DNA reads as TGCGCCAGCAGCTCAATCGACAGGGCAGCTAGCTCTGGAAACACCATATATTTT. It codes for CASSSIDRAASSGNTIYF.

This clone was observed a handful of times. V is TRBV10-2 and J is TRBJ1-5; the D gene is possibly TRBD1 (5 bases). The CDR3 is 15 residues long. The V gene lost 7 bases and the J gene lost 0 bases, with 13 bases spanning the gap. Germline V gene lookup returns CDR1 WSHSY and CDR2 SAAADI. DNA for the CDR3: TGCGCCAGCAAACCGGGACTGAATAGCAATCAGCCCCAGCATTTT. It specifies CASKPGLNSNQPQHF.

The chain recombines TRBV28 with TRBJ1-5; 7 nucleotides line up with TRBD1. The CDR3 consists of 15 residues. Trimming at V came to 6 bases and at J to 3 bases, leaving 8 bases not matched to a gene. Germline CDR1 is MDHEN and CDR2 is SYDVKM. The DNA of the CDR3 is TGTGCCAGCAGGTCGGGACAGATTGACAATCAGCCCCAGCATTTT. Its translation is CASRSGQIDNQPQHF.

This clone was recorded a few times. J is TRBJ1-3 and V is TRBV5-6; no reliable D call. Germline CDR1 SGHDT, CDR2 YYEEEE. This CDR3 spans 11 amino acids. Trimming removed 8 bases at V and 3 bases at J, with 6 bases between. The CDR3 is CASTGGNTIYF. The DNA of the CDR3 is TGTGCCAGTACGGGTGGAAACACCATATATTTT.

As DNA, the CDR3 is TGTGCCAGCAGTTACCCTGGCACAGATACGCAGTATTTT. Its translation: CASSYPGTDTQYF. This chain connects TRBV6-5 to TRBJ2-3; D is unresolved. V lost 2 bases, J lost 1 base, and 4 bases lay in between. Looked up from germline, CDR1 is MNHEY and CDR2 is SVGAGI. This CDR3 has 13 amino acids.

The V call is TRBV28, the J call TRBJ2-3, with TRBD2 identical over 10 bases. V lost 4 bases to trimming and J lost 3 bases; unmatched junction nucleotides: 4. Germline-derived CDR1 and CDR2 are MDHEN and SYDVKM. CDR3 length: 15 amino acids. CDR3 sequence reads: CASSSYSGGTDTQYF. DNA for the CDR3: TGTGCCAGCAGTTCCTATAGCGGGGGGACAGATACGCAGTATTTT. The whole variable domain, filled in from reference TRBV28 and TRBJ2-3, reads DVKVTQSSRYLVKRTGEKVFLECVQDMDHENMFWYRQDPGLGLRLIYFSYDVKMKEKGDIPEGYSVSREKKERFSLILESASTNQTSMYLCASSSYSGGTDTQYFGPGTRLTVL.

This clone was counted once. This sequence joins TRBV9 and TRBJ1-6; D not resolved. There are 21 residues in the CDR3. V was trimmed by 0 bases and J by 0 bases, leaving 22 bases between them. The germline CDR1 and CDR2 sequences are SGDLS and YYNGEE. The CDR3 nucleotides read TGTGCCAGCAGCGTAGCTGGGCCTCCTGTACTCCTAAGCTCCTATAATTCACCCCTCCACTTT. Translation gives CASSVAGPPVLLSSYNSPLHF.

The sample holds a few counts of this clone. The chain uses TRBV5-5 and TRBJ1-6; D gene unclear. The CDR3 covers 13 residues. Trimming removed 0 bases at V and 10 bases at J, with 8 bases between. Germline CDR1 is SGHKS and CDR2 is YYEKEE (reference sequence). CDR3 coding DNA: TGTGCCAGCAGCTTGGAGCCGAACTCACCCCTCCACTTT. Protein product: CASSLEPNSPLHF. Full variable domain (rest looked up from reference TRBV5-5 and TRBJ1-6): DAGVTQSPTHLIKTRGQQVTLRCSPISGHKSVSWYQQVLGQGPQFIFQYYEKEERGRGNFPDRFSARQFPNYSSELNVNALLLGDSALYLCASSLEPNSPLHFGNGTRLTVT.

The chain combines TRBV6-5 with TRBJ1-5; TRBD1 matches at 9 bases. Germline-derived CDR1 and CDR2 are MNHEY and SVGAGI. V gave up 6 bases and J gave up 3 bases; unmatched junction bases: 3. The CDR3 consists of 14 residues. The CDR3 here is CASSGTGINQPQHF. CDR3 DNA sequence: TGTGCCAGCAGCGGGACAGGGATCAATCAGCCCCAGCATTTT.

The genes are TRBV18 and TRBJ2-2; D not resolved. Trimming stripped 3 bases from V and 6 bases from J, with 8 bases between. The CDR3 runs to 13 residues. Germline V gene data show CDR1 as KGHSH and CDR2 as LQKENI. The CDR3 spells CASSPQEAGELFF. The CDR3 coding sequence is TGTGCCAGCTCACCTCAAGAGGCCGGGGAGCTGTTTTTT.

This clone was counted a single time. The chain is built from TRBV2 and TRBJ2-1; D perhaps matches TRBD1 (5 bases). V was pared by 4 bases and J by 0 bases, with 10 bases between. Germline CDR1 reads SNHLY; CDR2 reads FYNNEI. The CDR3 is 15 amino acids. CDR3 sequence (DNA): TGTGCCAGCAGTGCAGGGAAGAGCTCCTACAATGAGCAGTTCTTC. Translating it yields CASSAGKSSYNEQFF.

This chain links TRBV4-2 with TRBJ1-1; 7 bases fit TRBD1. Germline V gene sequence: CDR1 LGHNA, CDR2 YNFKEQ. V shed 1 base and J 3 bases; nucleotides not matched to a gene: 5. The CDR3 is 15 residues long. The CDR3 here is CASSQGRTGHTEAFF. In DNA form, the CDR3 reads TGTGCCAGCAGCCAAGGGCGGACAGGTCACACTGAAGCTTTCTTT.